The 32 T cell receptor beta chains below come from one sample, sequenced in a study of CXCR3-negative and CXCR3-positive naive CD8 T cells. TRB cDNA libraries were made by UMI-labeled 5' RACE. From the 5' RACE reads, TCRdb lists one entry per CDR3 protein and no DNA. This sample contains about 6,000 distinct CDR3 sequences. Material: naive CXCR3- CD8+ T cells from blood. Indicated subset: CD45RO-CCR7+CD27+CD95- naive CD8+ T cells lacking CXCR3 (TNR3-). All receptors come from a human donor in good health. Some clones in this sample may be carry-over from other donors' samples.

This clonotype counts as medium-sized (0.01 to 0.1%) by frequency. This chain connects TRBV7-9 to TRBJ2-1; the TCRdb D gene call, TRBD1, has no DNA to confirm it. The V gene's germline CDR1 is SEHNR and CDR2 FQNEAQ (reference sequence). The CDR3 spans 14 residues. CDR3 in amino acids: CAILREEGGNEQFF. Drawing the rest from reference TRBV7-9 and TRBJ2-1, the complete variable domain is DTGVSQNPRHKITKRGQNVTFRCDPISEHNRLYWYRQTLGQGPEFLTYFQNEAQLEKSRLLSDRFSAERPKGSFSTLEIQRTEQGDSAMYLCAILREEGGNEQFFGPGTRLTVL.

This chain links TRBV5-6 with TRBJ2-2. CDR1 and CDR2 from the germline V gene are SGHDT and YYEEEE. The CDR3 runs to 12 residues. The CDR3 sequence is CASSLMTGELFF.

V usage is TRBV7-9 and J usage is TRBJ2-7; TCRdb selects TRBD2, and the lack of DNA leaves this call unchecked. The CDR3 contains 14 residues. Germline V lookup: CDR1 SEHNR, CDR2 FQNEAQ (reference sequence). The CDR3: CASSLPQRAHEQYF.

J is TRBJ1-1 and V is TRBV7-9; the TCRdb D gene call, TRBD1, has no DNA to confirm it. This CDR3 is 16 amino acids long. Germline V gene sequence: CDR1 SEHNR, CDR2 FQNEAQ (reference sequence). CDR3 in amino acids: CASSLGYSGRFTEAFF.

This clonotype ranks as medium-sized in terms of frequency. This chain's CDR3 is CAATTGRRNEQYF. The V call is TRBV6-6, the J call TRBJ2-7; TCRdb outputs TRBD1, but without DNA this stays unchecked. This CDR3 is built from 13 residues. Per germline, CDR1 MNHNY and CDR2 SVGAGI (reference sequence).

This rearrangement joins TRBV7-2 to TRBJ2-1. Germline-derived CDR1 and CDR2 are SGHTA and FQGNSA. The CDR3 loop spans 16 amino acids. CDR3 region: CASSLRASLSYNEQFF.

This clonotype counts as medium-sized by frequency. The chain couples TRBV12-3 or TRBV12-4 to TRBJ2-1; as DNA is missing, the TRBD2 call by TCRdb cannot be tested. This CDR3 is built from 13 residues. CDR3 loop: CASSSGGGNEQFF.

According to its frequency, this clonotype is medium-sized (0.01 to 0.1%). The chain links TRBV10-3 to TRBJ2-6; TCRdb reports TRBD1, a call that lacks DNA to check it against. Germline V CDR1 and CDR2: ENHRY, SYGVKD. This CDR3 is 18 amino acids long. The CDR3 spells CAISELWQGEIGANVLTF.

This clonotype is labeled medium-sized (0.01 to 0.1%) based on frequency. This sequence joins TRBV20-1 and TRBJ1-2; TCRdb outputs TRBD1, but without DNA this stays unchecked. In germline, CDR1 is DFQATT, CDR2 SNEGSKA (reference sequence). The CDR3 is 13 amino acids. CDR3: CSAPNRVNYGYTF.

By frequency, this clonotype is medium-sized. This chain joins TRBV9 and TRBJ2-7. This CDR3 comprises 14 residues. Germline CDR1 reads SGDLS; CDR2 reads YYNGEE. The CDR3 protein is CASSGQGSSYEQYF. Full variable domain (outside the CDR3, taken from reference TRBV9 and TRBJ2-7): DSGVTQTPKHLITATGQRVTLRCSPRSGDLSVYWYQQSLDQGLQFLIQYYNGEERAKGNILERFSAQQFPDLHSELNLSSLELGDSALYFCASSGQGSSYEQYFGPGTRLTVT.

The chain couples TRBV7-2 to TRBJ1-4. CDR1 and CDR2 from the germline V gene are SGHTA and FQGNSA. This CDR3 has 15 residues. This CDR3 reads CASSPGTTGNEKLFF.

This clonotype is medium-sized by frequency. The chain has TRBV20-1 and TRBJ1-2. In germline, CDR1 is DFQATT, CDR2 SNEGSKA (reference sequence). CDR3 length: 13 amino acids. CDR3: CSARDPGGYGYTF.

V gene TRBV7-9 combines with J gene TRBJ1-2. CDR1 and CDR2 from the germline V gene are SEHNR and FQNEAQ (reference sequence). The length of the CDR3 is 12 residues. CDR3 amino acids: CASSADLYGYTF.

The rearrangement joins TRBV14 to TRBJ1-1; no DNA is available, so the TRBD1 call from TCRdb remains unchecked. The germline gives CDR1 SGHDN, CDR2 FVKESK. This CDR3 has 14 residues. This CDR3 reads CASSQLGAGTEAFF.

This clonotype shows up as medium-sized by frequency. V gene TRBV10-3 combines with J gene TRBJ2-4; TCRdb designates TRBD1, a call that cannot be tested without DNA. This CDR3 is 17 amino acids long. The germline V gene encodes CDR1 ENHRY and CDR2 SYGVKD. Here the CDR3 reads CAISEVWTETAKNIQYF.

This clonotype counts as medium-sized by frequency. The rearrangement links TRBV7-9 to TRBJ2-1. Germline values: CDR1 SEHNR, CDR2 FQNEAQ (reference sequence). This CDR3 comprises 16 residues. The CDR3 loop is CASSSRDPASYNEQFF.

This clonotype is deemed medium-sized by its frequency. This chain links TRBV6-5 with TRBJ2-7; the D gene TCRdb calls, TRBD2, cannot be checked with no DNA. The CDR3 contains 14 residues. CDR1 is MNHEY and CDR2 is SVGAGI in the germline V gene. The CDR3 protein is CASSYGGGGYEQYF.

This clonotype is called medium-sized (0.01 to 0.1%) based on its frequency. The chain has TRBV20-1 and TRBJ2-7; TCRdb selects TRBD2, and the lack of DNA leaves this call unchecked. The CDR3 spans 16 residues. Germline assignment: CDR1 DFQATT and CDR2 SNEGSKA (reference sequence). CDR3 in amino acids: CSARDRGSGRGYEQYF.

Frequency places this clonotype as medium-sized. This chain links TRBV29-1 with TRBJ2-7; TCRdb calls TRBD2, which cannot be checked without DNA. The CDR3 runs 13 residues. In germline, CDR1 is SQVTM, CDR2 ANQGSEA. The CDR3 here is CSALGGSTYEQYF.

This clonotype is labeled medium-sized based on frequency. J is TRBJ1-2 and V is TRBV20-1. Per germline, CDR1 DFQATT and CDR2 SNEGSKA (reference sequence). The CDR3 consists of 13 residues. CDR3: CSARDTAGIGYTF.

The CDR3 region is CSARDVAGENIQYF. The genes are TRBV20-1 and TRBJ2-4; TCRdb gives TRBD2 as the D gene, but with no DNA this cannot be confirmed. The CDR3 sequence is 14 residues long. CDR1 DFQATT and CDR2 SNEGSKA come from the germline V gene (reference sequence).

This clonotype counts as medium-sized by frequency. The chain joins TRBV29-1 to TRBJ2-7; TCRdb reports TRBD1, a call that lacks DNA to check it against. This CDR3 is 11 amino acids long. The germline gives CDR1 SQVTM, CDR2 ANQGSEA. The CDR3 is CSVDRANEQYF.

This clonotype counts as medium-sized by frequency. The V gene is TRBV7-2, the J gene TRBJ2-7; there is no DNA to check the TCRdb D call of TRBD2. Germline CDR1 is SGHTA and CDR2 is FQGNSA. This CDR3 contains 15 residues. The CDR3 loop reads CASTDIWTSPYEQYF.

V usage is TRBV6-2 or TRBV6-3 and J usage is TRBJ1-5; the D call of TRBD1 rests on TCRdb alone, since no DNA is present to check it. Per germline, CDR1 MNHEY and CDR2 SVGEGT. This CDR3 contains 13 residues. The CDR3 sequence is CASSTLGGQPQHF.

Frequency places this clonotype as medium-sized (0.01 to 0.1%). The chain has TRBV19 and TRBJ1-1; TCRdb's D call of TRBD1 is untestable without DNA. CDR1 and CDR2 (germline): LNHDA, SQIVND (reference sequence). The CDR3 totals 15 residues. CDR3 sequence reads: CASSSPDRELTEAFF.

Its frequency marks this clonotype as medium-sized (0.01 to 0.1%). The chain carries TRBV5-1 and TRBJ2-7; TCRdb's D gene call, TRBD2, goes unchecked for lack of DNA. The CDR3 is made up of 20 amino acids. CDR1 is SGHRS and CDR2 is YFSETQ in the germline V gene. CDR3 protein: CASSRDPSMTISGRVYEQYF.

The V call is TRBV7-2, the J call TRBJ1-2; TCRdb's assignment of TRBD1 cannot be checked, as there is no DNA. Germline V gives CDR1 SGHTA, CDR2 FQGNSA. CDR3 size: 16 residues. The CDR3 loop is CASSRTGGSPIDGYTF.

The rearrangement uses TRBV28 and TRBJ2-3; TCRdb proposes TRBD1, but this gene call is untestable without DNA. Germline lookup yields CDR1 MDHEN and CDR2 SYDVKM. The CDR3 is made up of 16 amino acids. CDR3 residues: CASGPSYGTGPDTQYF. Full variable domain (rest looked up from reference TRBV28 and TRBJ2-3): DVKVTQSSRYLVKRTGEKVFLECVQDMDHENMFWYRQDPGLGLRLIYFSYDVKMKEKGDIPEGYSVSREKKERFSLILESASTNQTSMYLCASGPSYGTGPDTQYFGPGTRLTVL.

This chain connects TRBV12-3 or TRBV12-4 to TRBJ2-4. The CDR3 contains 12 residues. This CDR3 reads CASTIAKNIQYF.

The chain's CDR3 is CASSLPDINEQFF. V gene TRBV5-1 combines with J gene TRBJ2-1. The germline V gene has CDR1 SGHRS and CDR2 YFSETQ. The length of the CDR3 is 13 residues.

Its frequency marks this clonotype as medium-sized (0.01 to 0.1%). The genes are TRBV7-2 and TRBJ2-3; TCRdb reports TRBD1, a call that lacks DNA to check it against. Looked up from germline, CDR1 is SGHTA and CDR2 is FQGNSA. The CDR3 is 16 residues long. The CDR3 sequence: CASSLGPGGVTDTQYF.

Judged by frequency, this clonotype is medium-sized. V usage is TRBV29-1 and J usage is TRBJ2-7; TCRdb indicates TRBD1, and absent DNA this call remains unverified. CDR3 length: 14 amino acids. The germline V gene has CDR1 SQVTM and CDR2 ANQGSEA. The CDR3 loop reads CSVEDGANAYEQYF.